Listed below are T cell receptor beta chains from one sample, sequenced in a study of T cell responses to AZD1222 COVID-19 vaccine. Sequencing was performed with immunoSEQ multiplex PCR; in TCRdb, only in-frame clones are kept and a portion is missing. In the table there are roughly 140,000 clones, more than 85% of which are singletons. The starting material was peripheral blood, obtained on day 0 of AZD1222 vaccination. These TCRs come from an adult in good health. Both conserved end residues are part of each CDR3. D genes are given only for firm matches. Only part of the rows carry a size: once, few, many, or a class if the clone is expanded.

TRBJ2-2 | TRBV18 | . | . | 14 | CASSPGGGTGELFF | TGTGCCAGCTCACCGGGAGGAGGGACCGGGGAGCTGTTTTTT
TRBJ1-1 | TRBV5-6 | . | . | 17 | CASSLESQARGYTEAFF | TGTGCCAGCAGCTTGGAGTCCCAGGCACGGGGGTACACTGAAGCTTTCTTT
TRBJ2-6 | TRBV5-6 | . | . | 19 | CASSLVHRVPHSGANVLTF | TGTGCCAGCAGCTTGGTTCACAGGGTCCCCCACTCTGGGGCCAACGTCCTGACTTTC
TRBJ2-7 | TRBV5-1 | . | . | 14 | CASRGTASSYEQYF | TGCGCCAGCAGAGGGACGGCTAGCTCCTACGAGCAGTACTTC
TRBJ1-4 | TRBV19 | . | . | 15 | CASSQNRVNNEKLFF | TGTGCCAGTAGTCAAAACAGGGTTAATAATGAAAAACTGTTTTTT
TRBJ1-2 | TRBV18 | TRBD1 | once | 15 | CASSPLDRGDYGYTF | TGTGCCAGCTCACCCTTGGACAGGGGAGACTATGGCTACACCTTC
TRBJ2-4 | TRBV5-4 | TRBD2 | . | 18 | CASSPGTSGSRVKNIQYF | TGTGCCAGCTCCCCCGGGACTAGCGGGAGTAGGGTCAAAAACATTCAGTACTTC
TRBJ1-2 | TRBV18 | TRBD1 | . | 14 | CASSGQPPGYGYTF | TGTGCCAGCTCGGGACAGCCCCCAGGCTATGGCTACACCTTC
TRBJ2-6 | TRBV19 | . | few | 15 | CASSSGGAGANVLTF | TGTGCCAGTAGTTCGGGGGGCGCTGGGGCCAACGTCCTGACTTTC
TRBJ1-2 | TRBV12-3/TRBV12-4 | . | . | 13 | CASSEPGDYGYTF | TGTGCCAGCAGTGAACCTGGGGACTATGGCTACACCTTC
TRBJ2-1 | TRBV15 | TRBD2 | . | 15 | CATSFRAHGGNEQFF | TGTGCCACCAGCTTCCGGGCCCACGGGGGGAATGAGCAGTTCTTC
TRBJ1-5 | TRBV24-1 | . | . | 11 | CATLVVQPQHF | TGTGCCACCTTGGTTGTTCAGCCCCAGCATTTT
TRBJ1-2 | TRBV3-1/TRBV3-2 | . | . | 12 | CASSQEGYGYTF | TGTGCCAGCAGCCAAGAGGGCTATGGCTACACCTTC
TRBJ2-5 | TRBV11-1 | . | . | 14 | CASSLWAPGETQYF | TGTGCCAGCAGCTTATGGGCCCCCGGAGAGACCCAGTACTTC
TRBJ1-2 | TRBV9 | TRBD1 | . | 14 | CASSMRQGGYGYTF | TGTGCCAGCAGCATGAGACAGGGGGGATATGGCTACACCTTC
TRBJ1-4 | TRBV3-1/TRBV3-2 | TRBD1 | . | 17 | CASSPRGGAFLWEKLFF | TGTGCCAGCAGCCCCAGGGGGGGCGCTTTTCTTTGGGAAAAACTGTTTTTT
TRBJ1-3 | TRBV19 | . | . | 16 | CATLEGGTLSGNTIYF | TGTGCCACCCTAGAAGGGGGGACTCTCTCTGGAAACACCATATATTTT
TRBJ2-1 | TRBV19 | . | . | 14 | CASSMEGIYNEQFF | TGTGCCAGTAGTATGGAGGGGATTTACAATGAGCAGTTCTTC
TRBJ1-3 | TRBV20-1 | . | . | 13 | CSASGGSGNTIYF | TGCAGTGCTAGTGGGGGGTCTGGAAACACCATATATTTT
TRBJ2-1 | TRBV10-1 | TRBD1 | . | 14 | CASSEGTGANEQFF | TGCGCCAGCAGTGAGGGGACAGGGGCCAATGAGCAGTTCTTC
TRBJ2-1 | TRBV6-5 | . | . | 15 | CASNPGHSSYNEQFF | TGTGCCAGCAATCCGGGACATAGCTCCTACAATGAGCAGTTCTTC
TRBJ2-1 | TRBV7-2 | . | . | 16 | CASSLSGGQAYNEQFF | TGTGCCAGCAGCTTATCGGGGGGCCAGGCCTACAATGAGCAGTTCTTC
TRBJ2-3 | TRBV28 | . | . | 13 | CASRLSGTDTQYF | TGTGCCAGCAGGCTTAGCGGCACAGATACGCAGTATTTT
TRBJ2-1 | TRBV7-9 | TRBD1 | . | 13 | CASSIQGNNEQFF | TGTGCCAGCAGCATACAGGGGAACAATGAGCAGTTCTTC
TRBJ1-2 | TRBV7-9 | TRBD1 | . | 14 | CASSLGPGGGGYTF | TGTGCCAGCAGCTTAGGGCCAGGGGGAGGAGGCTACACCTTC
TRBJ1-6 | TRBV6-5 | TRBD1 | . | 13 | CASSYTRQGSSHF | TGTGCCAGCAGTTACACGCGACAGGGAAGTAGCCACTTT
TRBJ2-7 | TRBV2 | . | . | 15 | CASSGWTPSSYEQYF | TGTGCCAGCAGTGGATGGACACCGAGCTCCTACGAGCAGTACTTC
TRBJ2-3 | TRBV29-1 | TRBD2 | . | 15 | CSVELAGGGTDTQYF | TGCAGCGTTGAACTAGCGGGAGGGGGCACAGATACGCAGTATTTT
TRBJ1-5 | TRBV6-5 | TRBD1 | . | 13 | CASRDKTGQPQHF | TGTGCCAGCAGGGATAAGACAGGGCAGCCCCAGCATTTT
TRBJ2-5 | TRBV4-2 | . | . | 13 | CASSQDVQETQYF | TGTGCCAGCAGCCAAGACGTGCAAGAGACCCAGTACTTC
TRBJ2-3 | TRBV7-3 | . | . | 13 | CASSPLGGDTQYF | TGTGCCAGCAGCCCCCTTGGGGGAGATACGCAGTATTTT
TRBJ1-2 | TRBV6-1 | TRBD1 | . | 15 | CASSITRDRGYGYTF | TGTGCCAGCAGCATAACCCGGGACAGGGGGTACGGCTACACCTTC
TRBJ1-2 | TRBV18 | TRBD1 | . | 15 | CASSPGTGVQYGYTF | TGTGCCAGCTCACCAGGGACAGGGGTTCAGTATGGCTACACCTTC
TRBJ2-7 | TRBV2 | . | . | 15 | CASSEEAVPQEEQYF | TGTGCCAGCAGTGAAGAGGCAGTTCCCCAGGAGGAGCAGTACTTC
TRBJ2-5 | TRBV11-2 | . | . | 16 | CASSLDLGRERETQYF | TGTGCCAGCAGCTTAGATCTCGGGCGGGAAAGAGAGACCCAGTACTTC
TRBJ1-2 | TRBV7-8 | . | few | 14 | CASSSQGIGYGYTF | TGTGCCAGCAGCTCGCAGGGGATAGGGTATGGCTACACCTTC
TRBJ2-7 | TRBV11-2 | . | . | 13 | CASSLRVYYEQYF | TGTGCCAGCAGCTTGAGGGTTTACTACGAGCAGTACTTC
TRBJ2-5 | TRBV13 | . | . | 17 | CASSSSRDTVYQETQYF | TGTGCCAGCAGCTCGTCCCGGGACACCGTGTACCAAGAGACCCAGTACTTC
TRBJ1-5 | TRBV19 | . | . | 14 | CASSIFQDSQPQHF | TGTGCCAGTAGTATATTTCAGGATAGTCAGCCCCAGCATTTT
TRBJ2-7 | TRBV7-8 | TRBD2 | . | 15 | CASSLGSTSGNEQYF | TGTGCCAGCAGCTTAGGATCGACTAGCGGAAACGAGCAGTACTTC
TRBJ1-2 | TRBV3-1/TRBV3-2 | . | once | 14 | CASSQDAGNYGYTF | TGTGCCAGCAGCCAAGACGCAGGAAACTATGGCTACACCTTC
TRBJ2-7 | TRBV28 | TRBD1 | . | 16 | CASRRPAGQVTYEQYF | TGTGCCAGCAGACGCCCCGCGGGACAGGTCACCTACGAGCAGTACTTC
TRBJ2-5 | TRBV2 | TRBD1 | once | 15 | CASRRDRTPQETQYF | TGTGCCAGCAGGAGGGACAGGACTCCCCAAGAGACCCAGTACTTC
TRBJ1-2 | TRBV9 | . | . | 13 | CASSVYSNYGYTF | TGTGCCAGCAGCGTATACAGCAACTATGGCTACACCTTC
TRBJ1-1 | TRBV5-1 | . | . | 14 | CASRGVGVNTEAFF | TGCGCCAGCAGAGGGGTCGGGGTGAACACTGAAGCTTTCTTT
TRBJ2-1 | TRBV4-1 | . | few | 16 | CASSQVNLVTYNEQFF | TGCGCCAGCAGCCAAGTAAACTTAGTAACTTACAATGAGCAGTTCTTC
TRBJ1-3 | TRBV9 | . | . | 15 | CASSVGPGAGNTIYF | TGTGCCAGCAGCGTAGGGCCAGGGGCAGGAAACACCATATATTTT
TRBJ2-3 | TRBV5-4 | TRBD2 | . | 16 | CASSPGGRLPTDTQYF | TGTGCCAGCAGCCCGGGGGGGAGACTTCCCACAGATACGCAGTATTTT
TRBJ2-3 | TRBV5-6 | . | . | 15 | CASSFYRSTTDTQYF | TGTGCCAGCAGCTTTTACAGGTCCACCACAGATACGCAGTATTTT